Following are 13 T cell receptor beta chains from one sample sequenced in a study of post-analysis software for immune sequencing data. These receptors are not linked to any known antigen. Findings and limits, study-wide: Relative to controls, patients had several TRBV segments at higher frequency, with TRBV5-6, TRBV5-1 and TRBV20-1 among these.

Built from TCR beta cDNA, the libraries had unique molecular identifiers in them. Using its own MiXCR run on the PCR reads, TCRdb lists one record per CDR3 protein. The sample comprises hundreds of thousands of distinct CDR3 sequences, about 50% of which are singletons, and 4% to 5.5% rests with the top ten. The sample was blood. The source is a girl aged 10 to 17 with multiple sclerosis.

This chain links TRBV30 with TRBJ2-7; D uncertain. With 3 bases removed from V and 0 bases from J, the gap between germline ends came to 12 bases. This CDR3 region has 14 residues. CDR1 and CDR2 (germline): GTSNPN, SVGIG (reference sequence). The CDR3 DNA follows: TGTGCCTGGAGGGTACAGCAGAACTCCTACGAGCAGTACTTC. Translating gives CAWRVQQNSYEQYF.

J is TRBJ2-7 and V is TRBV18; D may correspond to TRBD1 or TRBD2 (5 bases each). The CDR3 is 14 residues long. CDR1 is KGHSH, CDR2 LQKENI, per germline. Trimming left V 8 bases short and J 2 bases short, with 16 bases between. CDR3 region: CASSPRDGPYEQYF. The CDR3, as DNA: TGTGCCAGCAGCCCGAGGGACGGTCCCTACGAGCAGTACTTC.

J is TRBJ1-5 and V is TRBV7-9; D possibly corresponds to TRBD1 (6 bases). Trimming removed 2 bases at V and 1 base at J, with 12 bases between. Germline V gene data show CDR1 as SEHNR and CDR2 as FQNEAQ (reference sequence). The CDR3 is made up of 16 amino acids. In DNA form, the CDR3 reads TGTGCCAGCAGCTTATCGAGGGGGGGAAGCAATCAGCCCCAGCATTTT. Translating it yields CASSLSRGGSNQPQHF.

The rearrangement uses TRBV5-1 and TRBJ2-4; TRBD2 agrees at 10 bases. The CDR3 has 20 residues. Trimming took 5 bases from V and 0 from J; bases not matched to a gene: 17. In germline, CDR1 is SGHRS, CDR2 YFSETQ. CDR3 sequence reads: CASSRGSGRPSLLAKNIQYF. The CDR3 nucleotides are TGCGCCAGCAGTCGGGGTAGCGGGAGGCCCTCTCTTTTAGCCAAAAACATTCAGTACTTC.

V usage is TRBV12-3 or TRBV12-4 and J usage is TRBJ2-1, with D possibly being TRBD1 (7 bases). V was clipped by 8 bases and J by 4 bases, with 12 bases between them. CDR3 length: 13 amino acids. CDR3 sequence: CASAGGTYNEQFF. The CDR3 DNA sequence: TGTGCCAGCGCAGGGGGGACATACAATGAGCAGTTCTTC.

The chain recombines TRBV20-1 with TRBJ2-1; a possible D gene is TRBD2 (5 bases). Germline CDR1 DFQATT, CDR2 SNEGSKA (reference sequence). Trimming took 3 bases from V and 3 from J, leaving 12 bases between them. The CDR3 totals 14 residues. CDR3 amino acids: CSASSRGSYNEQFF. In DNA, the CDR3 is TGCAGTGCTAGTAGTCGTGGGAGCTACAATGAGCAGTTCTTC.

The chain joins TRBV3-1 to TRBJ2-7, with no clear D. This CDR3 region has 13 residues. V dropped 7 bases and J dropped 5 bases, with 15 bases sitting between them. Germline V CDR1 and CDR2: LGHDT, YNNKEL (reference sequence). CDR3 in amino acids: CASNNLGNHEQYF. CDR3 nucleotide sequence: TGTGCCAGCAATAACCTAGGAAACCACGAGCAGTACTTC.

The V and J genes are TRBV7-9 and TRBJ1-2, with 10 bases lining up with TRBD1. This CDR3 contains 16 residues. Trimming removed 2 bases from V and 4 bases from J; junction bases left unmatched: 7. Per the germline V gene, CDR1 is SEHNR and CDR2 is FQNEAQ (reference sequence). The CDR3 spells CASSLSGQGVSYGYTF. Here the CDR3 DNA reads TGTGCCAGCAGCTTATCCGGACAGGGGGTTAGCTATGGCTACACCTTC.

The chain has TRBV3-1 and TRBJ2-2, with 10 bases matching TRBD2. The CDR3 extends over 15 amino acids. With 0 bases clipped from V and 9 bases from J, the junction kept 4 bases outside the gene matches. The germline V gene encodes CDR1 LGHDT and CDR2 YNNKEL (reference sequence). CDR3 nucleotides: TGTGCCAGCAGCCAAGATACTAGCGGGACGAGGGAGCTGTTTTTT. As protein: CASSQDTSGTRELFF.

J is TRBJ2-1 and V is TRBV5-1, with 8 bases that match TRBD2. The V segment lost 4 bases and the J segment 12 bases; nucleotides outside the gene matches: 9. Germline CDR1 is SGHRS and CDR2 is YFSETQ. The CDR3 has 13 residues. The CDR3 DNA reads as TGCGCCAGCAGCGAACCCGGGACTAGACGGCAGTTCTTC. Its protein product is CASSEPGTRRQFF.

The V and J genes are TRBV7-8 and TRBJ2-2; the D call may be TRBD1 or TRBD2 (6 bases each). The ends were cut back, 4 bases at V and 4 bases at J, with 10 bases in the middle. Germline CDR1 and CDR2: SGHVS and FQNEAQ. The CDR3 is 14 residues long. CDR3 in amino acids: CASSSGGSTGELFF. DNA for the CDR3: TGTGCCAGCAGCTCCGGGGGCTCCACCGGGGAGCTGTTTTTT. Combining the CDR3 with reference TRBV7-8 and TRBJ2-2 gives the whole variable domain GAGVSQSPRYKVAKRGQDVALRCDPISGHVSLFWYQQALGQGPEFLTYFQNEAQLDKSGLPSDRFFAERPEGSVSTLKIQRTQQEDSAVYLCASSSGGSTGELFFGEGSRLTVL.

The rearrangement joins TRBV12-3 or TRBV12-4 to TRBJ2-3; D may be TRBD1 or TRBD2 (5 bases each). With 2 bases removed from V and 5 bases from J, the gap between germline ends came to 11 bases. This CDR3 region has 14 residues. CDR3 sequence (DNA): TGTGCCAGCAGTTTACAGGGACCCGAAGATACGCAGTATTTT. Protein sequence: CASSLQGPEDTQYF.

This clonotype was detected a few times. V is TRBV20-1 and J is TRBJ1-2; D is uncertain. The V gene lost 8 bases and the J gene lost 8 bases, with 6 bases spanning the gap. CDR3 length: 8 residues. The germline V gene has CDR1 DFQATT and CDR2 SNEGSKA (reference sequence). The CDR3 spells CSPEGYTF. The CDR3 DNA reads TGCAGTCCGGAGGGCTACACCTTC.